The 15 T cell receptor beta chains presented below share a single source sample, sequenced in a study of neurological immune-mediated disorders. TCRdb re-called the 5' RACE reads through MiXCR, storing one row per CDR3 protein. The data contain under 40,000 distinct CDR3 sequences, roughly 3.1% of them seen just once; the ten biggest clones take up roughly 8.2%. Time point defined: longitudinal time-point 1 (baseline). The sample taken for sequencing was PBMCs. The receptors shown here come from a woman between 55 and 75 years old with multiple sclerosis.

This clonotype occurred many times. CDR3 DNA: TGTGCCAGCAGCCTGGCTGGGACTAGCGGGGGTGAGCAGTTCTTC. Its translation is CASSLAGTSGGEQFF. This chain links TRBV3-1 with TRBJ2-1, with 14 bases identical to TRBD2. Trimming removed 4 bases from V and 9 bases from J; junction bases left unmatched: 5. CDR1 and CDR2 from the germline V gene are LGHDT and YNNKEL (reference sequence). This CDR3 has 15 residues.

This clonotype was detected ten times or more. The rearrangement uses TRBV7-7 and TRBJ2-1; D might be TRBD1 (6 bases). The CDR3 has 15 residues. The V end was cut by 0 bases, the J end by 4 bases, with 10 bases between. The V gene's germline CDR1 is SSHAT and CDR2 FNYEAQ (reference sequence). The CDR3 DNA is TGTGCCAGCAGCTTAGCTGTGGACAGTTACAATGAGCAGTTCTTC. This codes for CASSLAVDSYNEQFF.

This clonotype was found a few times. The chain links TRBV20-1 to TRBJ2-3; tentatively, D is TRBD1 or TRBD2 (5 bases each). Trimming cost V 1 base and J 4 bases, with 12 bases left between them. The germline gives CDR1 DFQATT, CDR2 SNEGSKA (reference sequence). The CDR3 covers 14 residues. The DNA for the CDR3 is TGCAGTGCTAGAGTCCGGGGACCGCCAGATACGCAGTATTTT. Its translation: CSARVRGPPDTQYF.

This clonotype is classed as large (0.1 to 1%). Compared with germline, one end of the junction differs, possibly owing to a read error. The CDR3 spells CAWSRPPSHEQYF. CDR3 nucleotides: TGTGCCTGGAGTCGACCTCCCTCCCACGAGCAGTACTTC. This chain joins TRBV30 and TRBJ2-7; unclear D gene. This CDR3 region has 13 residues. The V gene's germline CDR1 is GTSNPN and CDR2 SVGIG (reference sequence).

This clonotype has a count of ten or more. The genes are TRBV3-1 and TRBJ1-6, with a weak D call TRBD1 (6 bases). The CDR3 contains 14 residues. Trimming removed 6 bases from V and 8 bases from J, with 14 bases in between. Germline assignment: CDR1 LGHDT and CDR2 YNNKEL (reference sequence). The CDR3 bases are TGTGCCAGCAGACCTCGGGGGCGGGATTCACCCCTCCACTTT. Translation gives CASRPRGRDSPLHF.

This clonotype was found many times. The gene calls are TRBV5-5 and TRBJ1-6; the match to TRBD1 covers 8 bases. V shed 3 bases and J 7 bases; nucleotides not matched to a gene: 6. The CDR3 extends over 15 amino acids. Looked up from germline, CDR1 is SGHKS and CDR2 is YYEKEE (reference sequence). The CDR3 sequence is CASSSTGQENSPLHF. As DNA, the CDR3 is TGTGCCAGCAGCTCGACGGGACAGGAGAATTCACCCCTCCACTTT.

This clonotype was observed at least ten times. The rearrangement joins TRBV11-2 to TRBJ1-1; no firm D call. This CDR3 is 14 amino acids long. Germline V CDR1 and CDR2: SGHAT, FQNNGV. Trimming removed 4 bases at V and 4 bases at J, with 13 bases between. The CDR3 region has the DNA TGTGCCAGCAGCTACTCCTCTATTGGCACTGAAGCTTTCTTT. Residues: CASSYSSIGTEAFF.

This clonotype has at least ten counts. This chain joins TRBV12-3 or TRBV12-4 and TRBJ1-6; no clear D gene. This CDR3 region has 14 residues. V was pared by 7 bases and J by 5 bases, with 12 bases between. The CDR3 coding sequence is TGTGCCAGCACTGAACTCGGTCATAATTCACCCCTCCACTTT. This sequence encodes CASTELGHNSPLHF.

This clonotype was recorded many times. This sequence joins TRBV9 and TRBJ2-1, with 9 bases identical to TRBD2. The CDR3 consists of 15 residues. CDR1 is SGDLS, CDR2 YYNGEE, per germline. J lost 4 bases, V lost 3 bases, and 5 bases had no gene match. CDR3 nucleotides: TGTGCCAGCAGCGCCATAGCGGGGGAGTACAATGAGCAGTTCTTC. Encoded protein: CASSAIAGEYNEQFF. The whole variable domain, remainder taken from reference TRBV9 and TRBJ2-1, is DSGVTQTPKHLITATGQRVTLRCSPRSGDLSVYWYQQSLDQGLQFLIQYYNGEERAKGNILERFSAQQFPDLHSELNLSSLELGDSALYFCASSAIAGEYNEQFFGPGTRLTVL.

This clonotype was counted only a few times. The junction does not match germline at one end; this may be a read error. The rearrangement joins TRBV28 to TRBJ1-5; D is ambiguous. The germline V gene has CDR1 MDHEN and CDR2 SYDVKM. The CDR3 loop spans 15 amino acids. The CDR3 coding sequence is TGTGCCAGCAGGCCCGGGGAGATGTTGGGGAAGACCCAGAATTTT. Its translation is CASRPGEMLGKTQNF.

This clonotype was observed many times. The V call is TRBV5-1, the J call TRBJ1-4; a possible D gene is TRBD1 (6 bases). The CDR3 extends over 16 amino acids. Trimming took off 1 base at V and 3 bases at J, with 13 bases between the two ends. CDR1 and CDR2 from the germline V gene are SGHRS and YFSETQ. The CDR3 bases are TGCGCCAGCAGCTTGTGGGGGGCGCAAGCTAATGAAAAACTGTTTTTT. It yields the protein CASSLWGAQANEKLFF.

The sample holds many counts of this clonotype. This chain connects TRBV15 to TRBJ1-2, with 10 bases identical to TRBD1. The CDR3 runs to 13 residues. Germline CDR1 reads LNHNV; CDR2 reads YYDKDF (reference sequence). J was trimmed by 6 bases and V by 4 bases; bases with no gene match: 2. In DNA, the CDR3 is TGTGCCACCAGCACCGGGACAGGGGATGGCTACACCTTC. Protein product: CATSTGTGDGYTF.

This clonotype has at least ten counts. The V and J genes are TRBV5-1 and TRBJ2-2; D not certain. V was cut by 0 bases and J by 4 bases, with 13 bases left in between. Germline lookup yields CDR1 SGHRS and CDR2 YFSETQ. The CDR3 covers 16 residues. The CDR3 sequence is CASSLELARSTGELFF. CDR3 DNA sequence: TGCGCCAGCAGCTTGGAATTAGCTAGGAGCACCGGGGAGCTGTTTTTT.

As concerns this clonotype: The junction shows a germline mismatch at one end, possibly a read error. The chain is built from TRBV6-6 and TRBJ1-5, with 10 positions matching TRBD1. The length of the CDR3 is 14 residues. Germline V gives CDR1 MNHNY, CDR2 SVGAGI (reference sequence). The CDR3 loop reads CASVGTGVIKTQNF. The CDR3 DNA reads as TGTGCCAGCGTCGGGACAGGGGTCATTAAGACCCAGAATTTT.

This clonotype was counted ten times or more. CDR3 bases: TGTGCCAGCACCGAGAGCGGGGGGAACACCGGGGAGCTGTTTTTT. Its translation is CASTESGGNTGELFF. This chain uses TRBV6-1 with TRBJ2-2; 8 nucleotides line up with TRBD2. CDR3 size: 15 residues. Unmatched junction bases numbered 5, after V lost 7 bases and J lost 1 base. CDR1 MNHNS and CDR2 SASEGT come from the germline V gene.